One T cell receptor beta chain is described in this entry. The data are from a study of blood T cell repertoires in COVID-19. V was trimmed by 2 bases and J by 2 bases, leaving 10 bases between them. Germline CDR1 ENHRY, CDR2 SYGVKD. The CDR3 contains 14 residues. The table came from immunoSEQ multiplex PCR; TCRdb's copy has only in-frame clones and leaves some out. The sample records 80,000 to 100,000 clones, about 89% being singletons. Sequenced input: peripheral blood. The TCR sequence derives from a human donor with active COVID-19. The donor label of this sample is uncertain. The rearrangement joins TRBV10-3 to TRBJ2-7, with a tentative D call TRBD2 (5 bases). CDR3 amino acids: CAISEGGLPYEQYF. The CDR3 bases are TGTGCCATCAGTGAGGGAGGATTACCCTACGAGCAGTACTTC.